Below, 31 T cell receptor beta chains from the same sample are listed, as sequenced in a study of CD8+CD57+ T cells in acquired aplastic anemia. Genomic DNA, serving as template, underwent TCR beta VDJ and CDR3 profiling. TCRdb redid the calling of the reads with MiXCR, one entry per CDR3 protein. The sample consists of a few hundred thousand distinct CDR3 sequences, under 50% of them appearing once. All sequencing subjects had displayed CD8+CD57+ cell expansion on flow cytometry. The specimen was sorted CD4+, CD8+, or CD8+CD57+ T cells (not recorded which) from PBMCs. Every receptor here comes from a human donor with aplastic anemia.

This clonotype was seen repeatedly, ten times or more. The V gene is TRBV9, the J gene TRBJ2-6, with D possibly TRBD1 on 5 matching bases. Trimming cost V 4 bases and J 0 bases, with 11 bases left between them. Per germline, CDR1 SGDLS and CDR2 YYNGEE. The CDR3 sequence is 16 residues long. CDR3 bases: TGTGCCAGCAGCCCCACAGGTAGCTCTGGGGCCAACGTCCTGACTTTC. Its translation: CASSPTGSSGANVLTF.

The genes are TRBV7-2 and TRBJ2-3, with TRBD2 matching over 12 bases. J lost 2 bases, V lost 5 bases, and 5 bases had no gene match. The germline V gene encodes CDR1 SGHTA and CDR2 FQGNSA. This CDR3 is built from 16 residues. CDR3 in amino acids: CASSPGTSGHTDTQYF. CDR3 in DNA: TGTGCCAGCAGCCCGGGGACTAGCGGGCACACAGATACGCAGTATTTT. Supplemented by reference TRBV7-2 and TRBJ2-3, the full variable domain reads GAGVSQSPSNKVTEKGKDVELRCDPISGHTALYWYRQSLGQGLEFLIYFQGNSAPDKSGLPSDRFSAERTGGSVSTLTIQRTQQEDSAVYLCASSPGTSGHTDTQYFGPGTRLTVL.

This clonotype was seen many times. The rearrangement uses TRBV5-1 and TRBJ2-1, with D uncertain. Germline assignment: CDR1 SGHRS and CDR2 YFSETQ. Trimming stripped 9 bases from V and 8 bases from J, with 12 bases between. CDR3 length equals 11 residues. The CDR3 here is CATNRRDEQFF. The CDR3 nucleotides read TGCGCCACCAACCGAAGGGATGAGCAGTTCTTC.

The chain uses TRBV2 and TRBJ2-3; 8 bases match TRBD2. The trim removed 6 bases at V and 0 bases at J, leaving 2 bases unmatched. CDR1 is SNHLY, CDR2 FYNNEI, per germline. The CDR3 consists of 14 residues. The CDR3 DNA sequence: TGTGCCAGCAGCGGACTAGCTAGCACAGATACGCAGTATTTT. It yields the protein CASSGLASTDTQYF.

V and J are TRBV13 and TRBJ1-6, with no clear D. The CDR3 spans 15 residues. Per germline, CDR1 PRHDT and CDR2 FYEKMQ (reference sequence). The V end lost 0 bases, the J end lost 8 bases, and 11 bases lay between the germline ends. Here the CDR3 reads CASSLGRWGDSPLHF. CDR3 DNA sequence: TGTGCCAGCAGCTTAGGCCGATGGGGAGATTCACCCCTCCACTTT.

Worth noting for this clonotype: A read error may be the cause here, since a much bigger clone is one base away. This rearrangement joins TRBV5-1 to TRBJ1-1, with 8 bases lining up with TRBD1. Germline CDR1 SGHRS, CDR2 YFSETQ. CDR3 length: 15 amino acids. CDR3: CASSKTGTGNTDAFF. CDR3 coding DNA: TGCGCCAGCAGCAAGACCGGGACAGGTAACACTGATGCTTTCTTT.

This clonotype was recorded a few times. CDR3 nucleotide sequence: TGTGCCAGCAGCTTTGGATTCGACAGGGCCGCGCGGGAGCTGTTTTTT. Protein product: CASSFGFDRAARELFF. J is TRBJ2-2 and V is TRBV11-3, with 7 bases fitting TRBD1. This CDR3 has 16 amino acids. The germline V gene encodes CDR1 SGHNT and CDR2 YENEEA. With 3 bases clipped from V and 9 bases from J, the junction kept 13 bases outside the gene matches.

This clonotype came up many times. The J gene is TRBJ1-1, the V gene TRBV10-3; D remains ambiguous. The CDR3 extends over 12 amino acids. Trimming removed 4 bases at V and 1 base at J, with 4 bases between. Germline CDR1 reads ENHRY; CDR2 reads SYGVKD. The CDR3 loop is CAISGGNTEAFF. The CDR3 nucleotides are TGTGCCATCAGTGGTGGGAACACTGAAGCTTTCTTT.

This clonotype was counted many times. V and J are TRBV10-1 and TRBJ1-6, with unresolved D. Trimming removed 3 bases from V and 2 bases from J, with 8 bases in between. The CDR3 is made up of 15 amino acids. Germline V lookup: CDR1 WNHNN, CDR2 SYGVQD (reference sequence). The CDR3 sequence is CASSDGRTYNSPLHF. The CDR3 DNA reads TGCGCCAGCAGTGACGGGAGGACCTATAATTCACCCCTCCACTTT.

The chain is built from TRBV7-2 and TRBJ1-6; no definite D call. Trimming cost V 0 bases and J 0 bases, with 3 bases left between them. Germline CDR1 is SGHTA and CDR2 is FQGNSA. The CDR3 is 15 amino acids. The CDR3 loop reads CASSLASSYNSPLHF. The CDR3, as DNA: TGTGCCAGCAGCTTAGCCAGCTCCTATAATTCACCCCTCCACTTT.

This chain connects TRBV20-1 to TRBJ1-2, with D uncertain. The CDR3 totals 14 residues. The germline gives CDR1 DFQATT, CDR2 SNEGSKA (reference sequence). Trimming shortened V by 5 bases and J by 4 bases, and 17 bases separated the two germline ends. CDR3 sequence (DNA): TGCAGTGCTCCGGTAGGGATTGATGGCTATGGCTACACCTTC. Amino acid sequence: CSAPVGIDGYGYTF.

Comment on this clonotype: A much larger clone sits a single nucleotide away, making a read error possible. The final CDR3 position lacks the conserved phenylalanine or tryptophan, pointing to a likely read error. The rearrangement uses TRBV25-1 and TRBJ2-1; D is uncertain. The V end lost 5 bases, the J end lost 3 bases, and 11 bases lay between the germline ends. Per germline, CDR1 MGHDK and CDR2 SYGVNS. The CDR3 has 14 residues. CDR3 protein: CASSSPGDYNEQFL. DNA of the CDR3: TGTGCCAGCAGTAGCCCGGGCGACTACAATGAGCAGTTCCTC.

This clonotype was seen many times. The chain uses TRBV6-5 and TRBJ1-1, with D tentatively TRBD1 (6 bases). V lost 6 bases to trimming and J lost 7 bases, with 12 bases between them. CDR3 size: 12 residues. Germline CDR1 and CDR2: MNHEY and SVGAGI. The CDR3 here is CASSLTGREAFF. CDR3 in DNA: TGTGCCAGCAGCCTAACAGGGCGTGAAGCTTTCTTT.

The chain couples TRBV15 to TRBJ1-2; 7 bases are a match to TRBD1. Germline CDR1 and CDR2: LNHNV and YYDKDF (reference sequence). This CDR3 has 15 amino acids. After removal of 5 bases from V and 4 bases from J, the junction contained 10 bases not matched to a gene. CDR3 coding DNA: TGTGCCACCAGCGAGACGGACAGGTGGGGCTATGGCTACACCTTC. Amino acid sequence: CATSETDRWGYGYTF.

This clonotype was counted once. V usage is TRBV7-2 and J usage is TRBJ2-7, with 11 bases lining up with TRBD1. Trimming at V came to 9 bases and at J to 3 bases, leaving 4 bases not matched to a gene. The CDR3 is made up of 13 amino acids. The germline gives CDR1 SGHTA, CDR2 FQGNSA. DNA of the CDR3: TGTGCCAGTCCGGGACAGGGGGACTACGAGCAGTACGTC. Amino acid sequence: CASPGQGDYEQYV.

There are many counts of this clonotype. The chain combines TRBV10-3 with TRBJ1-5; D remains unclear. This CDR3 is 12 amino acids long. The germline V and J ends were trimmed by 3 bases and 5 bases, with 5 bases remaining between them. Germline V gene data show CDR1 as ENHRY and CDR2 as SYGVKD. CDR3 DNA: TGTGCCATCAGTGAAGGAGATCAGCCCCAGCATTTT. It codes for CAISEGDQPQHF.

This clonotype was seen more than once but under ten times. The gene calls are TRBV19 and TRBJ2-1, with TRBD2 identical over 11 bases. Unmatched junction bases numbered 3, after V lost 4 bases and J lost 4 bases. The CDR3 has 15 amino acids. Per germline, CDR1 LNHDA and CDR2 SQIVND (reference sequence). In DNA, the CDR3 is TGTGCCAGTAGTACGGGACTAGCGGATTACAATGAGCAGTTCTTC. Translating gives CASSTGLADYNEQFF.

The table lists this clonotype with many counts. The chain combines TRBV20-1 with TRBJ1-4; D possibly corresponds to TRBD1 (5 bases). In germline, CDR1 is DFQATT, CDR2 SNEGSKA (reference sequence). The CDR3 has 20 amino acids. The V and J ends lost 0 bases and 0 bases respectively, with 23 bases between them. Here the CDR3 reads CSAREDSGFGWVATNEKLFF. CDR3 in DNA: TGCAGTGCTAGAGAGGACTCAGGGTTTGGTTGGGTAGCAACTAATGAAAAACTGTTTTTT.

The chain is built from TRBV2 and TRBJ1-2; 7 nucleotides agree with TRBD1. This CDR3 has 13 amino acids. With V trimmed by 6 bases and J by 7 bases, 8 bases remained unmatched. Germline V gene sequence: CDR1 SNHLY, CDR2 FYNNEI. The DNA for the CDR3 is TGTGCCAGCAGGCCACAGGGGCCGGGTGGCTACACCTTC. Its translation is CASRPQGPGGYTF. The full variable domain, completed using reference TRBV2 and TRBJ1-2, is EPEVTQTPSHQVTQMGQEVILRCVPISNHLYFYWYRQILGQKVEFLVSFYNNEISEKSEIFDDQFSVERPDGSNFTLKIRSTKLEDSAMYFCASRPQGPGGYTFGSGTRLTVV.

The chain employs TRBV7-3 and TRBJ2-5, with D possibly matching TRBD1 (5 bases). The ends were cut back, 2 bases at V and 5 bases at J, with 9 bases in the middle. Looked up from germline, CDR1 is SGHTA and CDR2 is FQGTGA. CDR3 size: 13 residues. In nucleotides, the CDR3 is TGTGCCAGCAGCTTATTGGGGCGGGAGACCCAGTACTTC. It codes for CASSLLGRETQYF. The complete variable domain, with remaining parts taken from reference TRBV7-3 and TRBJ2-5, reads GAGVSQTPSNKVTEKGKYVELRCDPISGHTALYWYRQSLGQGPEFLIYFQGTGAADDSGLPNDRFFAVRPEGSVSTLKIQRTERGDSAVYLCASSLLGRETQYFGPGTRLLVL.

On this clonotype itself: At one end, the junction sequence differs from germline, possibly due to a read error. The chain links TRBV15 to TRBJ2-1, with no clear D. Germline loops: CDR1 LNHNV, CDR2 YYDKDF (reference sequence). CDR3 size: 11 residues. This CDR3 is CTTSGYNEQFF. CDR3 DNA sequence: TGTACCACCAGTGGGTACAATGAGCAGTTCTTC.

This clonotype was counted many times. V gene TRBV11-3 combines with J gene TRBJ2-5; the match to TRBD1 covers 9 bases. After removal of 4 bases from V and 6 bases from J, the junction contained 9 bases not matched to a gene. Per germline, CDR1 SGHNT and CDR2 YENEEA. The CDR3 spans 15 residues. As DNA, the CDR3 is TGTGCCAGCAGCTACGGGACAGGGTCATCAAAGACCCAGTACTTC. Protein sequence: CASSYGTGSSKTQYF.

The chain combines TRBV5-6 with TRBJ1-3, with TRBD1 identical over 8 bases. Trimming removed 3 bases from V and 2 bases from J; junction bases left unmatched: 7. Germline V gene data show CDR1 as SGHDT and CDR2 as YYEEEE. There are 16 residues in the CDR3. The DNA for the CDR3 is TGTGCCAGCAGCTCCCTGGACAGGGCCGCTGGAAACACCATATATTTT. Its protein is CASSSLDRAAGNTIYF.

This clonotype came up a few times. The CDR3 here is CASSSQGKTQYF. CDR3 coding DNA: TGTGCCAGCAGTTCACAGGGAAAGACCCAGTACTTC. This chain joins TRBV25-1 and TRBJ2-5, with a tentative D call TRBD1 (6 bases). From germline, CDR1 is MGHDK and CDR2 SYGVNS. The CDR3 contains 12 residues. Trimming took off 5 bases at V and 6 bases at J, with 10 bases between the two ends.

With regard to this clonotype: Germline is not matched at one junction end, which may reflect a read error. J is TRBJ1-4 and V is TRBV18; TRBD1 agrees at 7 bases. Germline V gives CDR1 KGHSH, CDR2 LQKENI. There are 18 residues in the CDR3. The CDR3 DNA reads TGTGCCAGCTCCCCACCGGGGACAGAGTTACCAACTAATGAAAAACTGTTTTTT. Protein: CASSPPGTELPTNEKLFF.

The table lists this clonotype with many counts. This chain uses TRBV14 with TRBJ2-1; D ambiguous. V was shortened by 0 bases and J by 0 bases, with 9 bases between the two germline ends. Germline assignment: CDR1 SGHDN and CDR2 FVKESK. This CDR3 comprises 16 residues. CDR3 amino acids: CASSQEWASSYNEQFF. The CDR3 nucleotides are TGTGCCAGCAGCCAAGAGTGGGCGAGCTCCTACAATGAGCAGTTCTTC.

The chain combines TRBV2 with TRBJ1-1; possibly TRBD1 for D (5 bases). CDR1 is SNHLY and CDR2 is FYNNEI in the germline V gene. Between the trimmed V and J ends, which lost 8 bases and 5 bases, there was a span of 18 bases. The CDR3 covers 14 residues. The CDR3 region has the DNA TGTGCCAGCGGGGGTTCCAGAACGGGGACTGAAGCTTTCTTT. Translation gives CASGGSRTGTEAFF.

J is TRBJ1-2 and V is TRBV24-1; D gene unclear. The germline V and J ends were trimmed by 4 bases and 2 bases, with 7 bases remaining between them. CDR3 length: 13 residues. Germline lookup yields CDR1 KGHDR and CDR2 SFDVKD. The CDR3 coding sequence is TGTGCCACCAGTGACTCGACAAACTATGGCTACACCTTC. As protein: CATSDSTNYGYTF.

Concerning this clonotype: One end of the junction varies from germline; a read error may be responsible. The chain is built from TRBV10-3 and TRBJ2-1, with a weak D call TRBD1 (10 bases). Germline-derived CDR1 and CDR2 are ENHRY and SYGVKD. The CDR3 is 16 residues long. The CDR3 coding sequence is TGTGCCAGCAGTTGGGACAGGGGCCATAGCGGGGGCCCACAGTTCTTC. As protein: CASSWDRGHSGGPQFF.

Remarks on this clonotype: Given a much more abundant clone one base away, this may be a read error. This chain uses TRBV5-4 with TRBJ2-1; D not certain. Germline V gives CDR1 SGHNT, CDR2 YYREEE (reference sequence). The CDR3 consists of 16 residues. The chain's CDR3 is CASSPSGISSYNEQIF. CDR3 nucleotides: TGTGCCAGCAGCCCTAGTGGGATAAGCTCCTACAATGAGCAGATCTTC. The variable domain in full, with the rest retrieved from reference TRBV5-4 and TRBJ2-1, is ETGVTQSPTHLIKTRGQQVTLRCSSQSGHNTVSWYQQALGQGPQFIFQYYREEENGRGNFPPRFSGLQFPNYSSELNVNALELDDSALYLCASSPSGISSYNEQIFGPGTRLTVL.

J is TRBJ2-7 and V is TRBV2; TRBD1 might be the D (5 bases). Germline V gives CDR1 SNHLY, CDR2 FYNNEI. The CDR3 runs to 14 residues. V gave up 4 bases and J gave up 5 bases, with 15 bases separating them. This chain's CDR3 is CASSGRQGRDEQYF. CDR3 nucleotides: TGTGCCAGCAGTGGCCGCCAGGGCCGGGACGAGCAGTACTTC.